This paragraph covers one T cell receptor (beta chain) sequence. This sample is drawn from a study of cytomegalovirus exposure and HLA in healthy donors. With V trimmed by 6 bases and J by 4 bases, 8 bases remained unmatched. The CDR3 covers 14 residues. The germline gives CDR1 MDHEN, CDR2 SYDVKM. Primers for the PCR totalled 60 Vbeta and 13 Jbeta. Assay: immunoSEQ multiplex PCR; the TCRdb copy retains only in-frame clones and omits some. In the table there are about 210,000 clones, around 79% of which are singletons. V and J are TRBV28 and TRBJ1-1, with TRBD1 matching over 7 bases. Sequences were obtained from PBMCs. The sequence came from a male donor in good health and CMV-seronegative. Here the CDR3 reads CASRLQGSSTEAFF. The CDR3 DNA reads TGTGCCAGCAGATTACAGGGGTCTAGCACTGAAGCTTTCTTT. Together with reference TRBV28 and TRBJ1-1, the CDR3 gives the full variable domain: DVKVTQSSRYLVKRTGEKVFLECVQDMDHENMFWYRQDPGLGLRLIYFSYDVKMKEKGDIPEGYSVSREKKERFSLILESASTNQTSMYLCASRLQGSSTEAFFGQGTRLTVV.